These 17 T cell receptor beta chains originate from one sample sequenced in a study of T-cell memory formation after mild COVID-19. MiXCR, applied by TCRdb to the 5' RACE reads, yields one record per CDR3 protein. Among 200,000 to 250,000 distinct CDR3 sequences, around 9.1% were seen once, and the ten largest hold roughly 3.5%. The sequencing input was PBMCs or a T cell subset sorted from them (not recorded which). The receptors shown here come from a man between 18 and 35 years old who had mild COVID-19 (a few samples of this study predate the infection). Cell type and time point are not known.

This clonotype was counted between two and nine times. This chain links TRBV7-9 with TRBJ2-7; 11 bases match TRBD2. V lost 3 bases, J lost 2 bases, and 3 bases stayed unmatched. This CDR3 comprises 15 residues. Looked up from germline, CDR1 is SEHNR and CDR2 is FQNEAQ (reference sequence). The CDR3 DNA follows: TGTGCCAGCAGCTTGCTAGCGGGGGGAGCCTACGAGCAGTACGTC. This encodes CASSLLAGGAYEQYV.

This clonotype was recorded a few times. The rearrangement joins TRBV5-6 to TRBJ2-3; 7 positions agree with TRBD2. Germline CDR1 and CDR2: SGHDT and YYEEEE. The CDR3 contains 17 residues. The V segment lost 4 bases and the J segment 2 bases; nucleotides outside the gene matches: 13. In DNA, the CDR3 is TGTGCCAGCAGCCACACAAAATTCGCGGGGGTCACAGATACGCAGTATTTT. It encodes CASSHTKFAGVTDTQYF.

The V and J genes are TRBV5-4 and TRBJ2-7, with D perhaps TRBD2 (7 bases). The CDR3 totals 14 residues. Trimming shortened V by 4 bases and J by 10 bases, and 21 bases separated the two germline ends. CDR1 and CDR2 (germline): SGHNT, YYREEE (reference sequence). The CDR3: CASSTDRGGLRQYV. Written as DNA, the CDR3 is TGTGCCAGCAGCACCGATAGGGGGGGCCTAAGACAGTACGTC.

This clonotype was seen many times. The chain employs TRBV5-1 and TRBJ1-1, with D uncertain. CDR1 is SGHRS and CDR2 is YFSETQ in the germline V gene. The CDR3 contains 16 residues. V lost 0 bases, J lost 0 bases, and 12 bases lay in between. CDR3 nucleotides: TGCGCCAGCAGCTTGGCGGCAGGAGCCTTGAACACTGAAGCTTTCTTT. It yields the protein CASSLAAGALNTEAFF.

There are a few counts of this clonotype. The CDR3 coding sequence is TGTGCCAGCAGCTTAAGAGGGCAGGGTGGCTACGAGCAGTACTTC. It specifies CASSLRGQGGYEQYF. This chain links TRBV7-8 with TRBJ2-7; possibly TRBD1 or TRBD2 for D (5 bases each). Looked up from germline, CDR1 is SGHVS and CDR2 is FQNEAQ. V lost 2 bases to trimming and J lost 3 bases, with 14 bases between them. This CDR3 comprises 15 residues.

This clonotype was observed a handful of times. The chain combines TRBV7-6 with TRBJ1-2; D unclear. CDR3 size: 12 residues. Germline CDR1 is SGHVS and CDR2 is FNYEAQ. Trimming cost V 5 bases and J 8 bases, with 12 bases left between them. The CDR3 spells CASSPDGGGYTF. In nucleotides, the CDR3 is TGTGCCAGCAGCCCGGACGGCGGCGGCTACACCTTC. The full variable domain, in which reference TRBV7-6 and TRBJ1-2 provide the parts outside the CDR3, is GAGVSQSPRYKVTKRGQDVALRCDPISGHVSLYWYRQALGQGPEFLTYFNYEAQQDKSGLPNDRFSAERPEGSISTLTIQRTEQRDSAMYRCASSPDGGGYTFGSGTRLTVV.

This clonotype was seen only a few times. The chain carries TRBV7-8 and TRBJ1-2, with 7 bases aligning to TRBD1. Trimming took 5 bases from V and 4 from J; bases not matched to a gene: 7. The CDR3 extends over 14 amino acids. Germline assignment: CDR1 SGHVS and CDR2 FQNEAQ. CDR3 sequence: CASSADRDSYGYTF. The CDR3 coding sequence is TGTGCCAGCAGCGCAGACAGGGACAGCTATGGCTACACCTTC.

This clonotype was detected only a few times. The rearrangement joins TRBV20-1 to TRBJ2-3; possible D gene TRBD1, 5 bases. The CDR3 covers 15 residues. Germline V lookup: CDR1 DFQATT, CDR2 SNEGSKA (reference sequence). V was clipped by 5 bases and J by 4 bases, with 19 bases between them. DNA for the CDR3: TGCAGTGCTTGGGTAGGGGTTTCGGATTCAGATACGCAGTATTTT. It codes for CSAWVGVSDSDTQYF.

The sample holds a few counts of this clonotype. The V and J genes are TRBV11-2 and TRBJ1-2; D is uncertain. Germline V gene lookup returns CDR1 SGHAT and CDR2 FQNNGV. V was clipped by 5 bases and J by 2 bases, with 9 bases between them. This CDR3 spans 13 amino acids. This CDR3 is CASSPVGNYGYTF. The CDR3 DNA follows: TGTGCCAGCAGCCCGGTGGGGAACTATGGCTACACCTTC. Together with reference TRBV11-2 and TRBJ1-2, the CDR3 gives the full variable domain: EAGVAQSPRYKIIEKRQSVAFWCNPISGHATLYWYQQILGQGPKLLIQFQNNGVVDDSQLPKDRFSAERLKGVDSTLKIQPAKLEDSAVYLCASSPVGNYGYTFGSGTRLTVV.

The chain employs TRBV5-1 and TRBJ2-7; no definite D call. The CDR3 extends over 15 amino acids. Germline V gives CDR1 SGHRS, CDR2 YFSETQ. Deletions cut 0 bases from V and 0 bases from J, with 10 bases between. CDR3 in DNA: TGCGCCAGCAGCTTGGGACCGAAGGGCTCCTACGAGCAGTACTTC. As protein: CASSLGPKGSYEQYF.

V is TRBV7-2 and J is TRBJ2-5; TRBD2 matches at 10 bases. Trimming took 2 bases from V and 2 from J; bases not matched to a gene: 2. Germline V gives CDR1 SGHTA, CDR2 FQGNSA. This CDR3 has 15 amino acids. Here the CDR3 reads CASSLQRGGQETQYF. The CDR3 region has the DNA TGTGCCAGCAGCTTACAGCGGGGGGGTCAAGAGACCCAGTACTTC.

This clonotype was seen ten or more times. The chain joins TRBV7-2 to TRBJ2-1, with 8 bases lining up with TRBD2. Germline values: CDR1 SGHTA, CDR2 FQGNSA. The CDR3 covers 15 residues. With V trimmed by 2 bases and J by 2 bases, 2 bases remained unmatched. Here the CDR3 DNA reads TGTGCCAGCAGCTTAAAGACTAGCGCCTACAATGAGCAGTTCTTC. Protein: CASSLKTSAYNEQFF.

This clonotype has just a few counts. The rearrangement links TRBV15 to TRBJ1-2, with D perhaps matching TRBD1 (5 bases). This CDR3 spans 17 amino acids. Trimming removed 1 base at V and 7 bases at J, with 22 bases between. Germline V gives CDR1 LNHNV, CDR2 YYDKDF (reference sequence). CDR3 protein: CATSRGGPGTAHGGYTF. As DNA, the CDR3 is TGTGCCACCAGCAGAGGCGGCCCCGGGACGGCTCATGGTGGCTACACCTTC. Full variable domain (outside the CDR3, taken from reference TRBV15 and TRBJ1-2): DAMVIQNPRYQVTQFGKPVTLSCSQTLNHNVMYWYQQKSSQAPKLLFHYYDKDFNNEADTPDNFQSRRPNTSFCFLDIRSPGLGDTAMYLCATSRGGPGTAHGGYTFGSGTRLTVV.

This clonotype was counted ten times or more. This rearrangement joins TRBV7-2 to TRBJ2-4; a weak D match, TRBD2 (6 bases). This CDR3 comprises 15 residues. Germline loops: CDR1 SGHTA, CDR2 FQGNSA. Trimming removed 2 bases from V and 5 bases from J, with 13 bases in between. The CDR3 here is CASSLRAGPENIQYF. DNA of the CDR3: TGTGCCAGCAGCTTAAGGGCGGGACCGGAAAACATTCAGTACTTC.

V and J are TRBV20-1 and TRBJ2-3, with D perhaps TRBD1 (6 bases). Germline loops: CDR1 DFQATT, CDR2 SNEGSKA (reference sequence). V was cut by 3 bases and J by 0 bases, with 16 bases left in between. This CDR3 has 16 amino acids. CDR3 in amino acids: CSASYTRDTSTDTQYF. The DNA for the CDR3 is TGCAGTGCTAGTTATACCCGGGACACCAGCACAGATACGCAGTATTTT.

This clonotype was counted a few times. This chain joins TRBV20-1 and TRBJ2-3, with a tentative D call TRBD2 (6 bases). The CDR3 is 12 amino acids. In germline, CDR1 is DFQATT, CDR2 SNEGSKA (reference sequence). The germline V and J ends were trimmed by 6 bases and 4 bases, with 11 bases remaining between them. The CDR3 nucleotides are TGCAGTGCGGGGACTTTCTCAGATACGCAGTATTTT. Translating it yields CSAGTFSDTQYF.

V is TRBV6-1 and J is TRBJ2-2, with 9 bases identical to TRBD2. The CDR3 contains 17 residues. Germline V gives CDR1 MNHNS, CDR2 SASEGT. Trimming removed 3 bases from V and 7 bases from J; junction bases left unmatched: 12. CDR3 sequence reads: CASSDKGLAVRGGELFF. The CDR3 region has the DNA TGTGCCAGCAGTGACAAGGGACTAGCAGTCCGGGGCGGGGAGCTGTTTTTT.